The 26 T cell receptor beta chains reported below all come from one sample, sequenced in a study of blood T cell repertoires in COVID-19. Some clones are missing from TCRdb's copy, which holds only in-frame ones; the method was immunoSEQ multiplex PCR. The sample has tens of thousands of clones, around 86% seen once. The sample taken for sequencing was peripheral blood. These TCRs come from a man at least 80 years old with acute or convalescent COVID-19.

The rearrangement joins TRBV28 to TRBJ1-5, with D uncertain. Germline V lookup: CDR1 MDHEN, CDR2 SYDVKM. V lost 6 bases to trimming and J lost 5 bases, with 8 bases between them. This CDR3 spans 12 amino acids. The CDR3 DNA is TGTGCCAGCAGCCTGACTTATCAGCCCCAGCATTTT. This sequence encodes CASSLTYQPQHF.

V is TRBV6-1 and J is TRBJ1-2, with D unresolved. Trimming shortened V by 3 bases and J by 2 bases, and 7 bases separated the two germline ends. The CDR3 extends over 13 amino acids. The germline gives CDR1 MNHNS, CDR2 SASEGT. CDR3 coding DNA: TGTGCCAGCAGTGATAAGGAGAACTATGGCTACACCTTC. Translation gives CASSDKENYGYTF.

The J gene is TRBJ1-1, the V gene TRBV4-2; 8 bases line up with TRBD1. CDR1 LGHNA and CDR2 YNFKEQ come from the germline V gene. V shed 3 bases, J shed 10 bases, and the junction held 13 bases outside the gene matches. The CDR3 covers 15 residues. The CDR3: CASSHQTGTGLGAFF. The DNA of the CDR3 is TGTGCCAGCAGCCACCAAACCGGGACAGGACTAGGAGCTTTCTTT.

This clone was detected only a few times. The chain carries TRBV7-8 and TRBJ1-6; D possibly corresponds to TRBD1 (5 bases). Trimming removed 5 bases from V and 1 base from J, with 9 bases in between. The CDR3 is made up of 15 amino acids. Looked up from germline, CDR1 is SGHVS and CDR2 is FQNEAQ. CDR3 bases: TGTGCCAGCAGCCCCGGGGGATCCTATAATTCACCCCTCCACTTT. It translates to CASSPGGSYNSPLHF.

The sample holds one count of this clone. V gene TRBV5-6 combines with J gene TRBJ2-7; 8 bases fit TRBD2. In germline, CDR1 is SGHDT, CDR2 YYEEEE. The CDR3 contains 14 residues. V shed 5 bases, J shed 1 base, and the junction held 5 bases outside the gene matches. For the CDR3, the DNA is TGTGCCAGCAGGAGCGGGGGCTCATCCTACGAGCAGTACTTC. Protein product: CASRSGGSSYEQYF.

The chain employs TRBV29-1 and TRBJ2-1; 8 nucleotides align to TRBD2. With 7 bases clipped from V and 7 bases from J, the junction kept 24 bases outside the gene matches. The CDR3 sequence is 18 residues long. Germline CDR1 reads SQVTM; CDR2 reads ANQGSEA. CDR3 nucleotides: TGCAGCGCTCGATCGGACGGCCGTGTCCAGCGGGGGCTTAATGAGCAGTTCTTC. Translation gives CSARSDGRVQRGLNEQFF.

J is TRBJ2-3 and V is TRBV5-4, with D perhaps matching TRBD1 (6 bases). The V end lost 0 bases, the J end lost 2 bases, and 10 bases lay between the germline ends. Germline CDR1 is SGHNT and CDR2 is YYREEE (reference sequence). The CDR3 covers 15 residues. The DNA for the CDR3 is TGTGCCAGCAGCTTGGGGGGACAAATCACAGATACGCAGTATTTT. This translates into CASSLGGQITDTQYF.

This clone was detected once. The chain recombines TRBV11-3 with TRBJ2-2, with D maybe TRBD1 (6 bases). V was cut by 5 bases and J by 1 base, with 8 bases left in between. The length of the CDR3 is 14 residues. Per germline, CDR1 SGHNT and CDR2 YENEEA. CDR3 in DNA: TGTGCCAGCAGCCGGACAGTGAACACCGGGGAGCTGTTTTTT. Amino acids: CASSRTVNTGELFF.

The chain links TRBV19 to TRBJ1-1, with a weak D call TRBD1 (5 bases). Germline assignment: CDR1 LNHDA and CDR2 SQIVND (reference sequence). The CDR3 runs 13 residues. The germline V and J ends were trimmed by 7 bases and 1 base, with 10 bases remaining between them. For the CDR3, the DNA is TGTGCCAGTAAAATCAGGGCGAACACTGAAGCTTTCTTT. It yields the protein CASKIRANTEAFF.

This clone was observed a handful of times. The V and J genes are TRBV18 and TRBJ2-3; perhaps TRBD2 as D (6 bases). Trimming stripped 3 bases from V and 6 bases from J, with 13 bases between. Per germline, CDR1 KGHSH and CDR2 LQKENI. The CDR3 is 14 amino acids. The CDR3 spells CASSPPSSADTQYF. In nucleotides, the CDR3 is TGTGCCAGCTCACCGCCATCTAGCGCCGATACGCAGTATTTT.

This clone was counted between two and nine times. V gene TRBV5-1 combines with J gene TRBJ2-2; 8 bases are shared with TRBD1. CDR1 is SGHRS, CDR2 YFSETQ, per germline. The length of the CDR3 is 16 residues. J was trimmed by 8 bases and V by 2 bases; bases with no gene match: 11. DNA for the CDR3: TGCGCCAGCAGCTTCGCAGGGGGCATTAGCGTAGGGGAGCTGTTTTTT. Its protein is CASSFAGGISVGELFF.

The rearrangement joins TRBV3-1 (or the pseudogene TRBV3-2) to TRBJ2-3, with 12 bases matching TRBD2. This CDR3 region has 20 residues. Per germline, CDR1 LGHDT and CDR2 YNNKEL (reference sequence). The J segment lost 3 bases and the V segment lost 0 bases, leaving 13 bases of the junction unmatched. In DNA, the CDR3 is TGTGCCAGCAGCCAAGATCCCCCCCTAAAACTAGCGGGAGGTACAGATACGCAGTATTTT. Protein sequence: CASSQDPPLKLAGGTDTQYF.

The CDR3: CASSPTVGDTGELFF. For the CDR3, the DNA is TGCGCCAGCAGCCCCACGGTAGGGGACACCGGGGAGCTGTTTTTT. The V gene is TRBV5-1, the J gene TRBJ2-2, with D possibly TRBD1 on 5 matching bases. Trimming removed 4 bases from V and 3 bases from J, with 13 bases in between. CDR1 is SGHRS, CDR2 YFSETQ, per germline. This CDR3 contains 15 residues.

V is TRBV7-2 and J is TRBJ2-7; D might be TRBD2 (5 bases). CDR1 SGHTA and CDR2 FQGNSA come from the germline V gene. Trimming cost V 5 bases and J 2 bases, with 10 bases left between them. The CDR3 spans 13 residues. The CDR3 bases are TGTGCCAGCAGCGAACTAGTTCCCTACGAGCAGTACTTC. Translating gives CASSELVPYEQYF. Based on the CDR3 plus reference TRBV7-2 and TRBJ2-7, the full variable domain is GAGVSQSPSNKVTEKGKDVELRCDPISGHTALYWYRQSLGQGLEFLIYFQGNSAPDKSGLPSDRFSAERTGGSVSTLTIQRTQQEDSAVYLCASSELVPYEQYFGPGTRLTVT.

The chain links TRBV18 to TRBJ2-7, with D tentatively TRBD1 (6 bases). Per the germline V gene, CDR1 is KGHSH and CDR2 is LQKENI. The CDR3 sequence is 16 residues long. V was pared by 2 bases and J by 1 base, with 15 bases between. CDR3 protein: CASSPDIVGGSYEQYF. The CDR3, as DNA: TGTGCCAGCTCACCAGATATTGTAGGGGGATCCTACGAGCAGTACTTC.

The chain joins TRBV11-2 to TRBJ1-1; 7 bases fit TRBD1. Per the germline V gene, CDR1 is SGHAT and CDR2 is FQNNGV. With V trimmed by 5 bases and J by 1 base, 7 bases remained unmatched. The CDR3 spans 15 residues. CDR3 sequence (DNA): TGTGCCAGCAGCCGACAGGGACCAAGGAACACTGAAGCTTTCTTT. Translated, it gives CASSRQGPRNTEAFF.

V is TRBV6-5 and J is TRBJ1-5; 10 bases agree with TRBD1. The CDR3 is made up of 13 amino acids. V lost 8 bases, J lost 8 bases, and 6 bases stayed unmatched. Germline loops: CDR1 MNHEY, CDR2 SVGAGI. CDR3 in DNA: TGTGCCAGCCGGGGACAGGGGAACAAGCCCCAGCATTTT. Its translation is CASRGQGNKPQHF.

This clone was recorded a few times. The rearrangement joins TRBV9 to TRBJ1-2; TRBD1 agrees at 11 bases. V lost 4 bases, J lost 7 bases, and 6 bases stayed unmatched. The CDR3 runs 14 residues. Germline CDR1 and CDR2: SGDLS and YYNGEE. The CDR3, as DNA: TGTGCCAGCAGCCACCCCGGGACAGGGGGTGGCTACACCTTC. It yields the protein CASSHPGTGGGYTF.

The V and J genes are TRBV5-1 and TRBJ1-2; 7 nucleotides align to TRBD1. This CDR3 is built from 15 residues. V dropped 2 bases and J dropped 0; count of bases not matched to a gene: 4. The germline V gene has CDR1 SGHRS and CDR2 YFSETQ. The CDR3 nucleotides are TGCGCCAGCAGCTTCGGGACAGCCTCTAACTATGGCTACACCTTC. Translation: CASSFGTASNYGYTF.

Only one count was recorded for this clone. The gene calls are TRBV28 and TRBJ2-7, with 9 bases identical to TRBD1. There are 16 residues in the CDR3. From germline, CDR1 is MDHEN and CDR2 SYDVKM. Trimming removed 6 bases from V and 5 bases from J; junction bases left unmatched: 14. CDR3 coding DNA: TGTGCCAGCAGCCCAAAACCGGGACAGGGTCCGAACGAGCAGTACTTC. Its translation: CASSPKPGQGPNEQYF.

The V and J genes are TRBV7-3 and TRBJ2-3; D call uncertain. The germline V gene encodes CDR1 SGHTA and CDR2 FQGTGA. This CDR3 region has 15 residues. The germline V and J ends were trimmed by 0 bases and 0 bases, with 7 bases remaining between them. The DNA for the CDR3 is TGTGCCAGCAGCTTAACCCAGACTAGCACAGATACGCAGTATTTT. Protein product: CASSLTQTSTDTQYF.

This clone appeared a single time. CDR3: CAWSPPGVAVETQYF. The CDR3 nucleotides are TGTGCCTGGAGTCCCCCCGGTGTAGCCGTCGAGACCCAGTACTTC. V usage is TRBV30 and J usage is TRBJ2-5, with no clear D. Germline V gives CDR1 GTSNPN, CDR2 SVGIG (reference sequence). This CDR3 has 15 residues. V dropped 2 bases and J dropped 5 bases, with 18 bases sitting between them. The full variable domain, rest sourced from reference TRBV30 and TRBJ2-5, is SQTIHQWPATLVQPVGSPLSLECTVEGTSNPNLYWYRQAAGRGLQLLFYSVGIGQISSEVPQNLSASRPQDRQFILSSKKLLLSDSGFYLCAWSPPGVAVETQYFGPGTRLLVL.

V is TRBV18 and J is TRBJ1-1, with D possibly TRBD1 on 6 matching bases. The CDR3 covers 15 residues. The germline CDR1 and CDR2 sequences are KGHSH and LQKENI. Trimming removed 4 bases at V and 4 bases at J, with 16 bases between. CDR3 DNA sequence: TGTGCCAGCTCACTTAACAGGGTGGAGGTCACTGAAGCTTTCTTT. Amino acid sequence: CASSLNRVEVTEAFF.

CDR3 sequence reads: CASSPTGNYNEQFF. The CDR3 DNA is TGTGCCAGCAGCCCGACGGGGAACTACAATGAGCAGTTCTTC. This chain uses TRBV5-6 with TRBJ2-1; D possibly corresponds to TRBD2 (5 bases). The CDR3 contains 14 residues. V lost 4 bases and J 3 bases, leaving 11 bases between the germline ends. The germline CDR1 and CDR2 sequences are SGHDT and YYEEEE.

This clone was observed a few times. The chain recombines TRBV2 with TRBJ1-4; 8 bases align to TRBD1. In germline, CDR1 is SNHLY, CDR2 FYNNEI. CDR3 length: 15 residues. The trim removed 0 bases at V and 8 bases at J, leaving 5 bases unmatched. DNA of the CDR3: TGTGCCAGCAGTGAAGCGGGGGCAGGGGGCGAAAAACTGTTTTTT. It codes for CASSEAGAGGEKLFF.

CDR3 in amino acids: CASSLQGPNSPLHF. In DNA form, the CDR3 reads TGTGCCAGCAGCTTGCAGGGGCCGAATTCACCCCTCCACTTT. The gene calls are TRBV11-3 and TRBJ1-6; D possibly corresponds to TRBD1 (6 bases). The germline gives CDR1 SGHNT, CDR2 YENEEA. CDR3 length: 14 residues. V was trimmed by 3 bases and J by 7 bases, leaving 10 bases between them.